This TCR beta chain came from a study of blood T cells in healthy people across ages. Combining a sample-barcoded 5' primer with a J-beta primer mix, a second PCR ran for 7 to 11 cycles. Unique molecular identifiers of 12 random nucleotides labeled each cDNA. TCRdb analysed the 5' RACE reads with MiXCR anew, one entry per CDR3 protein. The profile shows 1,800,000 or so distinct CDR3 sequences, about two fifths of them singletons. This CDR3 region has 14 residues. In germline, CDR1 is DFQATT, CDR2 SNEGSKA (reference sequence). Trimming shortened V by 7 bases and J by 5 bases, and 18 bases separated the two germline ends.

This chain connects TRBV20-1 to TRBJ2-1; tentative D call: TRBD1 (6 bases). This clonotype was obtained from a human donor in good health. The specimen sequenced was blood. The CDR3 DNA is TGCAGTGTCAACCAGGGGTATGTCAACAATGAGCAGTTCTTC. This encodes CSVNQGYVNNEQFF.